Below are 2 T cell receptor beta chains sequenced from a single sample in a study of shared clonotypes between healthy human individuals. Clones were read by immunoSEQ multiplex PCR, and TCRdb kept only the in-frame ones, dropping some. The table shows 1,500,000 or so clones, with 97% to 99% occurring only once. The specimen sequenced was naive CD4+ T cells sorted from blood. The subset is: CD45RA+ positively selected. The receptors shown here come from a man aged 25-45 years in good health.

CDR3 DNA sequence: TGTGCCAGCAGTTTTCCCGGGACTAGCGGGAGGTACCAAGAGACCCAGTACTTC. Translated, it gives CASSFPGTSGRYQETQYF. The chain uses TRBV28 and TRBJ2-5; 15 bases line up with TRBD2. The germline V gene encodes CDR1 MDHEN and CDR2 SYDVKM. After removal of 3 bases from V and 0 bases from J, the junction contained 5 bases not matched to a gene. The CDR3 runs to 18 residues.

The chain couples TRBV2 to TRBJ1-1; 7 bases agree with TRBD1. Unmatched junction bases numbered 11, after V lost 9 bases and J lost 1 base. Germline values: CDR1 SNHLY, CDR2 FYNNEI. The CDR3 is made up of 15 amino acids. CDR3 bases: TGTGCCAGTCTTAGGAGTAGGGACAGGAACACTGAAGCTTTCTTT. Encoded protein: CASLRSRDRNTEAFF.